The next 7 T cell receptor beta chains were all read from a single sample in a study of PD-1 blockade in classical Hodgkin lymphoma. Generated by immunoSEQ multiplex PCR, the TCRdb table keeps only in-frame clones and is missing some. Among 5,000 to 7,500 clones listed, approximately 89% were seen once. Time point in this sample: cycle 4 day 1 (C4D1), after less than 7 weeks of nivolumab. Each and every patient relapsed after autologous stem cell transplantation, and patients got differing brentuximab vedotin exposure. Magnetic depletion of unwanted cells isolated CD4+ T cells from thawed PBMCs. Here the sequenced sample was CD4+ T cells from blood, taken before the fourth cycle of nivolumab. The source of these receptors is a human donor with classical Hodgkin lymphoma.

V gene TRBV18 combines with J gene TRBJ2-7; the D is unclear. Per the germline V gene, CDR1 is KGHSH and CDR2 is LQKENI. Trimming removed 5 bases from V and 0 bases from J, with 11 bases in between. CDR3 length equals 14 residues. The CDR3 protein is CASSSDPSSYEQYF. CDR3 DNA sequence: TGTGCCAGCTCATCCGACCCGAGCTCCTACGAGCAGTACTTC.

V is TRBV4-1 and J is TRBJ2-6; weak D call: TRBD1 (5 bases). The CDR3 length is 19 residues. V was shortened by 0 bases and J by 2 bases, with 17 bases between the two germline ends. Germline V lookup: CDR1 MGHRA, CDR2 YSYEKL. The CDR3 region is CASSQDWRQGLTGANVLTF. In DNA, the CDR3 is TGCGCCAGCAGCCAAGATTGGCGGCAGGGATTAACTGGGGCCAACGTCCTGACTTTC.

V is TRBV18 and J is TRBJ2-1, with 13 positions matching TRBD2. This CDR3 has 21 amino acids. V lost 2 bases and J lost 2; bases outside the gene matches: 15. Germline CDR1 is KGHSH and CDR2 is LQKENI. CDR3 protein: CASSPGLTGWTSGSTYNEQFF. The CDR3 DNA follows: TGTGCCAGCTCACCAGGGTTGACAGGGTGGACTAGCGGGAGTACCTACAATGAGCAGTTCTTC.

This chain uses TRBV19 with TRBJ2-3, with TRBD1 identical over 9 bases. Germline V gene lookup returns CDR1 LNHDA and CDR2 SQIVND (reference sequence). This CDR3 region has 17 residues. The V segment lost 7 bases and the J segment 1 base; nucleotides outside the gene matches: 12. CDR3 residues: CASNPRGTGRRTDTQYF. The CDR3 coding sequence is TGTGCCAGTAATCCTCGGGGGACAGGGAGGCGCACAGATACGCAGTATTTT.

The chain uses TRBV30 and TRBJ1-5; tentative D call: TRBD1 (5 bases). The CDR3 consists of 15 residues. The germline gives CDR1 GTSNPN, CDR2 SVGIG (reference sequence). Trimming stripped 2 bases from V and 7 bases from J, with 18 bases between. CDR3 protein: CAWSSFRVRGQPQHF. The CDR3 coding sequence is TGTGCCTGGAGTTCCTTCAGGGTACGGGGGCAGCCCCAGCATTTT.

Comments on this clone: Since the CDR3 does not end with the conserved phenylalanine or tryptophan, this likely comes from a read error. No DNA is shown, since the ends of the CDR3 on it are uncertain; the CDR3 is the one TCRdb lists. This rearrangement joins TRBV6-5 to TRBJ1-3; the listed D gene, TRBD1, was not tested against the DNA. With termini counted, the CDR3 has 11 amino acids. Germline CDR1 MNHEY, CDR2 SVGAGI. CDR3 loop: CASSSETGRTI.

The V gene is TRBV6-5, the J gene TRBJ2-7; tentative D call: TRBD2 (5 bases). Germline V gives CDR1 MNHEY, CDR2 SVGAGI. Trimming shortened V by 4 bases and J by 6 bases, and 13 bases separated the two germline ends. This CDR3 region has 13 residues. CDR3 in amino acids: CASSWGVLGEQYF. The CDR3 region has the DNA TGTGCCAGCAGTTGGGGAGTACTGGGCGAGCAGTACTTC.